A selection of T cell receptor beta chains follows, all from one sample in a study of post-analysis software for immune sequencing data. TCRdb passed the PCR reads through MiXCR, listing each CDR3 protein once. The sample yields 750,000 to 950,000 distinct CDR3 sequences, about 53% seen once. Sequenced material: blood. The receptor source for this set is a girl between 5 and 17 years old with multiple sclerosis. Each CDR3 is given with its conserved first and last residue. A D gene is named only where the DNA matches it firmly. Not all rows give a size; the values are once, few, many and, for expanded clones, a class.

v_gene: TRBV6-1; d_gene: .; abundance: .; j_gene: TRBJ1-1; CDR3aa: CASSFPQGDTEAFF; CDR3nt: TGTGCCAGCAGTTTTCCCCAGGGTGACACTGAAGCTTTCTTT
v_gene: TRBV20-1; d_gene: TRBD1; abundance: .; j_gene: TRBJ2-5; CDR3aa: CSAQGQQLETQYF; CDR3nt: TGCAGTGCCCAGGGACAGCAGTTGGAGACCCAGTACTTC
v_gene: TRBV20-1; d_gene: .; abundance: once; j_gene: TRBJ2-7; CDR3aa: CSAGGGKSSYEQYF; CDR3nt: TGCAGTGCTGGAGGGGGGAAGAGCTCCTACGAGCAGTACTTC
v_gene: TRBV6-5; d_gene: .; abundance: few; j_gene: TRBJ2-5; CDR3aa: CASSRTTGLLKTQYF; CDR3nt: TGTGCCAGCAGTCGGACGACAGGACTTTTGAAGACCCAGTACTTC
v_gene: TRBV7-9; d_gene: .; abundance: .; j_gene: TRBJ1-1; CDR3aa: CASPTGGVNTEAFF; CDR3nt: TGTGCCAGTCCGACCGGGGGGGTGAACACTGAAGCTTTCTTT
v_gene: TRBV4-2; d_gene: .; abundance: .; j_gene: TRBJ1-2; CDR3aa: CASSQVRLGKAGYTF; CDR3nt: TGTGCCAGCAGCCAAGTTCGGTTGGGGAAAGCTGGCTACACCTTC
v_gene: TRBV29-1; d_gene: TRBD1; abundance: .; j_gene: TRBJ2-7; CDR3aa: CSVARGGTGASYEQYF; CDR3nt: TGCAGCGTTGCCCGAGGTGGGACAGGCGCTTCCTACGAGCAGTACTTC
v_gene: TRBV29-1; d_gene: .; abundance: .; j_gene: TRBJ1-1; CDR3aa: CSVAEGGVNTEAFF; CDR3nt: TGCAGCGTGGCTGAGGGGGGGGTTAACACTGAAGCTTTCTTT
v_gene: TRBV20-1; d_gene: TRBD1; abundance: few; j_gene: TRBJ2-7; CDR3aa: CSANSGTGDYEQYF; CDR3nt: TGCAGTGCAAATTCCGGGACAGGGGACTACGAGCAGTACTTC
v_gene: TRBV9; d_gene: .; abundance: .; j_gene: TRBJ2-5; CDR3aa: CASSVEGSETQYF; CDR3nt: TGTGCCAGCAGCGTAGAAGGTTCGGAGACCCAGTACTTC
v_gene: TRBV3-1; d_gene: .; abundance: .; j_gene: TRBJ1-2; CDR3aa: CAGSHPDRSNYGYTF; CDR3nt: TGTGCCGGCAGCCATCCTGACAGGTCCAACTATGGCTACACCTTC
v_gene: TRBV20-1; d_gene: TRBD1; abundance: .; j_gene: TRBJ2-1; CDR3aa: CSANRGNEQFF; CDR3nt: TGCAGTGCTAACAGGGGGAATGAGCAGTTCTTC
v_gene: TRBV6-5; d_gene: .; abundance: few; j_gene: TRBJ1-2; CDR3aa: CASSYVDRGPGYGYTF; CDR3nt: TGTGCCAGCAGTTATGTCGACCGGGGTCCTGGCTATGGCTACACCTTC
v_gene: TRBV7-9; d_gene: .; abundance: .; j_gene: TRBJ2-3; CDR3aa: CASSLVDYSSTDTQYF; CDR3nt: TGTGCCAGCAGCTTAGTGGACTACTCTAGCACAGATACGCAGTATTTT
v_gene: TRBV6-5; d_gene: .; abundance: few; j_gene: TRBJ2-7; CDR3aa: CASSYSRGSTYEQYF; CDR3nt: TGTGCCAGCAGTTACTCCCGGGGCAGCACCTACGAGCAGTACTTC
v_gene: TRBV11-2; d_gene: TRBD1; abundance: .; j_gene: TRBJ1-2; CDR3aa: CATQSGGAGLLGGYTF; CDR3nt: TGTGCCACCCAGTCAGGGGGCGCGGGTCTCCTAGGAGGCTACACCTTC
v_gene: TRBV7-9; d_gene: .; abundance: .; j_gene: TRBJ2-7; CDR3aa: CASRSTSEGYYEQYF; CDR3nt: TGTGCCAGCAGGTCAACATCCGAGGGGTACTACGAGCAGTACTTC
v_gene: TRBV20-1; d_gene: TRBD1; abundance: .; j_gene: TRBJ2-7; CDR3aa: CSARPTGGGYEQYF; CDR3nt: TGCAGTGCTAGACCAACAGGGGGCGGTTACGAGCAGTACTTC
v_gene: TRBV7-9; d_gene: .; abundance: few; j_gene: TRBJ2-7; CDR3aa: CASGGSVQVSYEQYF; CDR3nt: TGTGCCAGCGGAGGATCTGTACAGGTCTCCTACGAGCAGTACTTC
v_gene: TRBV20-1; d_gene: TRBD1; abundance: .; j_gene: TRBJ2-1; CDR3aa: CSALGTGGRSSYNEQFF; CDR3nt: TGCAGTGCTTTAGGGACAGGGGGTAGGAGTTCCTACAATGAGCAGTTCTTC
v_gene: TRBV20-1; d_gene: .; abundance: .; j_gene: TRBJ1-2; CDR3aa: CSARVHGAYGYTF; CDR3nt: TGCAGTGCTAGAGTTCACGGCGCGTATGGCTACACCTTC
v_gene: TRBV29-1; d_gene: .; abundance: .; j_gene: TRBJ1-1; CDR3aa: CSAGGTEAFF; CDR3nt: TGCAGCGCTGGAGGCACTGAAGCTTTCTTT
v_gene: TRBV12-3/TRBV12-4; d_gene: .; abundance: .; j_gene: TRBJ1-6; CDR3aa: CASSLGVPALHF; CDR3nt: TGTGCCAGCAGTTTAGGGGTGCCGGCCCTCCACTTT
v_gene: TRBV20-1; d_gene: .; abundance: few; j_gene: TRBJ2-5; CDR3aa: CSASLLSIQETQYF; CDR3nt: TGCAGTGCTAGTCTCTTGTCCATTCAAGAGACCCAGTACTTC
v_gene: TRBV7-3; d_gene: .; abundance: .; j_gene: TRBJ2-3; CDR3aa: CASSLVPGLADTQYF; CDR3nt: TGTGCCAGCAGCTTGGTCCCAGGGTTGGCAGATACGCAGTATTTT
v_gene: TRBV3-1; d_gene: .; abundance: .; j_gene: TRBJ2-7; CDR3aa: CASSHSSGSYEQYF; CDR3nt: TGTGCCAGCAGCCATTCCTCTGGCTCCTACGAGCAGTACTTC
v_gene: TRBV20-1; d_gene: TRBD2; abundance: .; j_gene: TRBJ2-1; CDR3aa: CSARGTSGYNEQFF; CDR3nt: TGCAGTGCTAGGGGGACTAGCGGCTACAATGAGCAGTTCTTC
v_gene: TRBV9; d_gene: .; abundance: .; j_gene: TRBJ2-3; CDR3aa: CASSVAGGYDTQYF; CDR3nt: TGTGCCAGCAGCGTAGCTGGGGGGTACGATACGCAGTATTTT
v_gene: TRBV6-5; d_gene: TRBD1; abundance: few; j_gene: TRBJ2-7; CDR3aa: CASSSGQGCYEQYF; CDR3nt: TGTGCCAGCAGTTCGGGACAGGGGTGTTACGAGCAGTACTTC
v_gene: TRBV6-6; d_gene: TRBD1; abundance: .; j_gene: TRBJ2-1; CDR3aa: CATTGTVAGNEQFF; CDR3nt: TGTGCCACCACCGGGACAGTGGCCGGAAATGAGCAGTTCTTC
v_gene: TRBV20-1; d_gene: TRBD1; abundance: .; j_gene: TRBJ2-7; CDR3aa: CSARDLTGETYEQYF; CDR3nt: TGCAGTGCTAGAGATCTAACAGGGGAGACCTACGAGCAGTACTTC
v_gene: TRBV7-6; d_gene: .; abundance: once; j_gene: TRBJ1-1; CDR3aa: CASSLGPGGGNTEAFF; CDR3nt: TGTGCCAGCAGCTTAGGGCCCGGAGGGGGGAACACTGAAGCTTTCTTT
v_gene: TRBV20-1; d_gene: .; abundance: .; j_gene: TRBJ2-7; CDR3aa: CSARGLNHEQYF; CDR3nt: TGCAGTGCTAGAGGGCTAAACCACGAGCAGTACTTC
v_gene: TRBV7-8; d_gene: TRBD1; abundance: .; j_gene: TRBJ1-1; CDR3aa: CASSLGHRGQATEAFF; CDR3nt: TGTGCCAGCAGCTTAGGGCACAGGGGGCAGGCCACTGAAGCTTTCTTT
v_gene: TRBV29-1; d_gene: .; abundance: few; j_gene: TRBJ2-7; CDR3aa: CSARQTDYEQYF; CDR3nt: TGCAGCGCCCGACAGACAGACTACGAGCAGTACTTC
v_gene: TRBV5-5; d_gene: .; abundance: .; j_gene: TRBJ2-7; CDR3aa: CASSWRPSADPYEQYF; CDR3nt: TGTGCCAGCAGTTGGAGACCCAGCGCGGACCCCTACGAGCAGTACTTC
v_gene: TRBV10-2; d_gene: TRBD2; abundance: .; j_gene: TRBJ2-7; CDR3aa: CASAGLAAYEQYF; CDR3nt: TGCGCCAGCGCGGGACTAGCGGCCTACGAGCAGTACTTC
v_gene: TRBV5-5; d_gene: TRBD2; abundance: .; j_gene: TRBJ2-1; CDR3aa: CASSLLTSGLDEQFF; CDR3nt: TGTGCCAGCAGCTTGCTAACTAGCGGGCTTGATGAGCAGTTCTTC